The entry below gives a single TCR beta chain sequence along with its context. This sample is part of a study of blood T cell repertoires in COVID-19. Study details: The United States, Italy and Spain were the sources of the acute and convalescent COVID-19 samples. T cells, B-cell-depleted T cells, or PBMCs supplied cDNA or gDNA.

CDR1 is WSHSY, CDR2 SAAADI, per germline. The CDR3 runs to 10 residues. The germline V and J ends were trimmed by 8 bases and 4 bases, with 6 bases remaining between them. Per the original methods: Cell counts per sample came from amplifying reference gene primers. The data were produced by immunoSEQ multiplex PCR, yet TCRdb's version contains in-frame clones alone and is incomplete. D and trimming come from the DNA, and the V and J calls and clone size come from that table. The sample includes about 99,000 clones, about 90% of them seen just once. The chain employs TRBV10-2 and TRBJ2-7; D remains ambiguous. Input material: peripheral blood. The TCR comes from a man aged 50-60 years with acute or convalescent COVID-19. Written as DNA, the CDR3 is TGCGCCAGCGGCCAATACGAGCAGTACTTC. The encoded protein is CASGQYEQYF.